This T cell receptor (beta chain) was identified during a study of T-cell reconstitution after alpha-beta-depleted transplantation in children. The ends were cut back, 5 bases at V and 3 bases at J, with 15 bases in the middle. Germline CDR1 is SGHTA and CDR2 is FQGNSA. The CDR3 length is 15 residues. Preparing the TCRbeta library involved the use of unique molecular identifiers. TCRdb reprocessed the PCR reads via MiXCR and lists one record per CDR3 protein. Of approximately 340,000 distinct CDR3 sequences listed, around 10% are singletons. The receptor comes from a human donor who donated a stem cell graft to a child with acute lymphoblastic leukemia. The material sequenced was PBMCs from the stem cell graft donor, taken from the stem cell graft. The gene calls are TRBV7-2 and TRBJ2-3, with D possibly TRBD1 on 5 matching bases. DNA for the CDR3: TGTGCCAGCAGCCACACAAGGGGCCGGACAGATACGCAGTATTTT. It codes for CASSHTRGRTDTQYF. Full variable domain (missing parts from reference TRBV7-2 and TRBJ2-3): GAGVSQSPSNKVTEKGKDVELRCDPISGHTALYWYRQSLGQGLEFLIYFQGNSAPDKSGLPSDRFSAERTGGSVSTLTIQRTQQEDSAVYLCASSHTRGRTDTQYFGPGTRLTVL.